The 18 T cell receptor beta chains listed next were all sequenced from one sample in a study of control samples from healthy donors and cancer patients (dated by TCRdb to about 2020). The receptor library was made with the immunoSEQ multiplex PCR assay. Here the immuneACCESS table is served through TCRdb, limited to in-frame sequences with V and J called. Missing clones are a known gap in these copies; in checked studies unresolved V genes cover under half, and the rest lacks a known reason. The sample data list 100,000 to 150,000 clones, and around 90% of these were observed just once. The top ten clonotypes cover 5.5% to 7% of the sample. Input material: blood. The receptors shown here come from a young man in good health.

This chain connects TRBV5-4 to TRBJ1-6, with 11 nucleotides matching TRBD1. This CDR3 has 14 residues. V gave up 3 bases and J gave up 9 bases; unmatched junction bases: 2. Germline assignment: CDR1 SGHNT and CDR2 YYREEE (reference sequence). The CDR3 DNA reads as TGTGCCAGCAGCTGGGACAGGGGGAGTTCACCCCTCCACTTT. Residues: CASSWDRGSSPLHF.

This sequence joins TRBV5-1 and TRBJ2-5; TRBD2 matches at 11 bases. CDR3 length: 18 amino acids. V dropped 3 bases and J dropped 1; count of bases not matched to a gene: 11. CDR1 and CDR2 (germline): SGHRS, YFSETQ. Here the CDR3 DNA reads TGCGCCAGCAGCTGGACTAGCGGGTCCGGGTGGGCCCAAGAGACCCAGTACTTC. Translation gives CASSWTSGSGWAQETQYF.

The chain carries TRBV6-6 and TRBJ2-5, with TRBD1 matching 9 bases. J was trimmed by 4 bases and V by 0 bases; bases with no gene match: 0. Germline V gene data show CDR1 as MNHNY and CDR2 as SVGAGI (reference sequence). The CDR3 is 14 amino acids. The CDR3, as DNA: TGTGCCAGCAGTTACTCGGGACAGGGAGAGACCCAGTACTTC. The encoded protein is CASSYSGQGETQYF.

Here the CDR3 DNA reads TGCGCCAGCAGCTTCGGGTCCAGAGGAAACACCATATATTTT. This encodes CASSFGSRGNTIYF. The chain links TRBV5-1 to TRBJ1-3; D is ambiguous. CDR1 is SGHRS and CDR2 is YFSETQ in the germline V gene. The CDR3 totals 14 residues. V was trimmed by 2 bases and J by 4 bases, leaving 10 bases between them.

The chain combines TRBV19 with TRBJ1-2, with no clear D. Trimming removed 3 bases from V and 4 bases from J, with 9 bases in between. Germline values: CDR1 LNHDA, CDR2 SQIVND (reference sequence). This CDR3 spans 13 amino acids. CDR3 sequence (DNA): TGTGCCAGTAGTATCTGGGGAGTCTATGGCTACACCTTC. Its translation is CASSIWGVYGYTF.

The J gene is TRBJ1-2, the V gene TRBV9; maybe TRBD1 (6 bases). The V end lost 0 bases, the J end lost 4 bases, and 13 bases lay between the germline ends. This CDR3 has 15 residues. CDR1 SGDLS and CDR2 YYNGEE come from the germline V gene. The CDR3 sequence is CASSVAGGRGYGYTF. The DNA of the CDR3 is TGTGCCAGCAGCGTAGCCGGGGGGCGCGGCTATGGCTACACCTTC.

The genes are TRBV21-1 and TRBJ1-3; no check of the table's D call, TRBD1, against the DNA was made. TRBV21-1 is a documented pseudogene. The CDR3 extends over 15 amino acids. The CDR3 protein is CASSGDRAGGNTIYF. CDR3 DNA: TGTGCCAGCAGCGGAGACAGGGCGGGAGGAAACACCATATATTTT.

This chain joins TRBV24-1 and TRBJ2-3; either TRBD1 or TRBD2 may supply D (6 bases each). The CDR3 sequence is 15 residues long. Germline values: CDR1 KGHDR, CDR2 SFDVKD. Trimming removed 4 bases from V and 4 bases from J, with 14 bases in between. This chain's CDR3 is CATSDPKGGADTQYF. The CDR3 region has the DNA TGTGCCACCAGTGACCCAAAGGGGGGTGCAGATACGCAGTATTTT.

The chain is built from TRBV7-2 and TRBJ1-2; D is perhaps TRBD1 (5 bases). With 5 bases removed from V and 0 bases from J, the gap between germline ends came to 7 bases. The CDR3 covers 13 residues. CDR1 and CDR2 from the germline V gene are SGHTA and FQGNSA. The CDR3 bases are TGTGCCAGCAGCGGACAAGCTAACTATGGCTACACCTTC. Translation: CASSGQANYGYTF.

V is TRBV7-9 and J is TRBJ1-2; 12 positions match TRBD1. CDR1 SEHNR and CDR2 FQNEAQ come from the germline V gene (reference sequence). The length of the CDR3 is 16 residues. Trimming at V came to 5 bases and at J to 6 bases, leaving 10 bases not matched to a gene. The CDR3 DNA follows: TGTGCCAGCAGCACGGGACAGGGGGCTTTTGAAAATGGCTACACCTTC. It is translated as CASSTGQGAFENGYTF.

The chain uses TRBV5-1 and TRBJ1-4; D not certain. The CDR3 is 15 residues long. Germline V gene sequence: CDR1 SGHRS, CDR2 YFSETQ. V was clipped by 1 base and J by 2 bases, with 9 bases between them. In DNA, the CDR3 is TGCGCCAGCAGCTTGTCGGGCGCGACTAATGAAAAACTGTTTTTT. It encodes CASSLSGATNEKLFF.

A single count supports this clone. This chain links TRBV11-1 with TRBJ2-1; 14 nucleotides align to TRBD2. V dropped 5 bases and J dropped 8; count of bases not matched to a gene: 8. Germline CDR1 SGHAT, CDR2 FQDESV (reference sequence). The CDR3 extends over 16 amino acids. The CDR3 DNA reads TGTGCCAGCAGCCCACGACTAGCGGGGGGGCTAGATGAGCAGTTCTTC. Translation: CASSPRLAGGLDEQFF.

The chain carries TRBV2 and TRBJ2-5; D gene ambiguous. Trimming left V 8 bases short and J 2 bases short, with 9 bases between. Germline assignment: CDR1 SNHLY and CDR2 FYNNEI. The CDR3 has 12 amino acids. CDR3 residues: CASVTKQETQYF. The CDR3 DNA is TGTGCCAGCGTAACTAAACAAGAGACCCAGTACTTC. Using reference TRBV2 and TRBJ2-5 for the parts outside the CDR3, the full variable domain is EPEVTQTPSHQVTQMGQEVILRCVPISNHLYFYWYRQILGQKVEFLVSFYNNEISEKSEIFDDQFSVERPDGSNFTLKIRSTKLEDSAMYFCASVTKQETQYFGPGTRLLVL.

This clone was found once. The chain is built from TRBV11-2 and TRBJ1-5, with D perhaps TRBD1 (5 bases). V lost 5 bases and J 5 bases, leaving 10 bases between the germline ends. CDR3 length: 13 residues. The germline V gene encodes CDR1 SGHAT and CDR2 FQNNGV. The CDR3 here is CASSPDRDQPQHF. In DNA form, the CDR3 reads TGTGCCAGCAGCCCTGACAGAGATCAGCCCCAGCATTTT.

V is TRBV7-9 and J is TRBJ2-5; 8 bases fit TRBD2. The CDR3 loop spans 17 amino acids. J lost 1 base, V lost 3 bases, and 10 bases had no gene match. Germline V lookup: CDR1 SEHNR, CDR2 FQNEAQ (reference sequence). The CDR3 region is CASSFRGGLKIQETQYF. The CDR3 nucleotides read TGTGCCAGCAGCTTTCGGGGGGGCCTTAAAATCCAAGAGACCCAGTACTTC.

In this sample, this clone turned up once. The CDR3 DNA follows: TGTGCCACCGAAGGAGGGCGTAGTAGCGGGGCGTTGGGTACAGATACGCAGTATTTT. Translation: CATEGGRSSGALGTDTQYF. This rearrangement joins TRBV7-2 to TRBJ2-3; 8 bases map to TRBD2. Germline CDR1 SGHTA, CDR2 FQGNSA. The CDR3 totals 19 residues. Unmatched junction bases numbered 24, after V lost 10 bases and J lost 3 bases.

In this sample, this clone turned up once. The chain is built from TRBV5-4 and TRBJ2-3, with TRBD2 identical over 15 bases. J was trimmed by 2 bases and V by 3 bases; bases with no gene match: 4. Germline CDR1 SGHNT, CDR2 YYREEE (reference sequence). The CDR3 covers 17 residues. The CDR3 spells CASSSGTSGGPTDTQYF. For the CDR3, the DNA is TGTGCCAGCAGCTCAGGGACTAGCGGGGGGCCCACAGATACGCAGTATTTT.

The chain uses TRBV7-9 and TRBJ2-5, with D uncertain. Germline CDR1 SEHNR, CDR2 FQNEAQ (reference sequence). Deletions cut 2 bases from V and 3 bases from J, with 16 bases between. The CDR3 sequence is 16 residues long. For the CDR3, the DNA is TGTGCCAGCAGCTTAACCCTAGGTCGGAGTAAAGAGACCCAGTACTTC. Its translation is CASSLTLGRSKETQYF.